What follows are 13 T cell receptor beta chains derived from one specimen sequenced in a study of cytomegalovirus exposure and HLA in healthy donors. The PCR employed 60 Vbeta primers together with 13 Jbeta primers. The method was immunoSEQ multiplex PCR; TCRdb's version includes in-frame clones alone and lacks a portion of them. The table includes approximately 140,000 clones, around 79% detected once. Sequences were obtained from PBMCs. The source of these receptors is a man aged 18 to 35 in good health and CMV-seronegative.

This clone has a single count. The chain links TRBV6-5 to TRBJ1-2, with TRBD1 identical over 10 bases. J was trimmed by 4 bases and V by 5 bases; bases with no gene match: 4. There are 14 residues in the CDR3. Germline V gene lookup returns CDR1 MNHEY and CDR2 SVGAGI. CDR3 sequence: CASSGQGVGYGYTF. CDR3 sequence (DNA): TGTGCCAGCAGTGGACAGGGGGTCGGCTATGGCTACACCTTC.

The chain carries TRBV6-6 and TRBJ1-1, with D perhaps matching TRBD1 (5 bases). CDR1 is MNHNY and CDR2 is SVGAGI in the germline V gene (reference sequence). The CDR3 loop spans 13 amino acids. V was cut by 2 bases and J by 6 bases, with 10 bases left in between. CDR3: CASSYGVGPEAFF. CDR3 in DNA: TGTGCCAGCAGTTACGGGGTGGGGCCTGAAGCTTTCTTT.

There are a few counts of this clone. The chain combines TRBV5-6 with TRBJ1-5; D is unresolved. Germline V lookup: CDR1 SGHDT, CDR2 YYEEEE. V gave up 0 bases and J gave up 5 bases, with 6 bases separating them. The CDR3 is made up of 13 amino acids. The CDR3 DNA reads as TGTGCCAGCAGCTTGGGCGGGGATCAGCCCCAGCATTTT. As protein: CASSLGGDQPQHF.

This chain uses TRBV7-8 with TRBJ2-7; 7 bases align to TRBD2. The germline V gene encodes CDR1 SGHVS and CDR2 FQNEAQ. The CDR3 length is 15 residues. Trimming took 2 bases from V and 2 from J; bases not matched to a gene: 6. CDR3 bases: TGTGCCAGCAGCTTAAGGGAGGGACGCACCTACGAGCAGTACTTC. Translated, it gives CASSLREGRTYEQYF.

As to this clone: A read error may account for a junction end that differs from germline. The J gene is TRBJ2-5, the V gene TRBV6-1; D unclear. The CDR3 covers 13 residues. Germline V gene sequence: CDR1 MNHNS, CDR2 SASEGT. Written as DNA, the CDR3 is TGTGCCAGCAGTTCCGTTTTTCAAGAGATCCAGTACTTC. Protein: CASSSVFQEIQYF.

J is TRBJ1-5 and V is TRBV6-6; D gene ambiguous. This CDR3 is built from 15 residues. Trimming removed 6 bases from V and 0 bases from J, with 12 bases in between. Germline V gene lookup returns CDR1 MNHNY and CDR2 SVGAGI (reference sequence). The CDR3 nucleotides read TGTGCCAGCAGCCGCGAGAGTATTAGCAATCAGCCCCAGCATTTT. This encodes CASSRESISNQPQHF.

This chain joins TRBV4-1 and TRBJ2-5; D may be TRBD2 (6 bases). Per germline, CDR1 MGHRA and CDR2 YSYEKL. The CDR3 runs to 15 residues. Trimming removed 3 bases from V and 1 base from J, with 12 bases in between. The CDR3, as DNA: TGCGCCAGCAGCCATAGGACTACCACCCAAGAGACCCAGTACTTC. Encoded protein: CASSHRTTTQETQYF.

The chain carries TRBV5-6 and TRBJ2-1, with 7 bases matching TRBD2. V was pared by 4 bases and J by 3 bases, with 16 bases of the junction left unmatched. Per the germline V gene, CDR1 is SGHDT and CDR2 is YYEEEE. This CDR3 comprises 18 residues. DNA for the CDR3: TGTGCCAGCAGCCAATACATTTTCACTAGCGCTTTCTACAATGAGCAGTTCTTC. This gives the protein CASSQYIFTSAFYNEQFF.

The chain links TRBV7-2 to TRBJ2-7; no reliable D call. The CDR3 runs to 14 residues. Deletions cut 2 bases from V and 0 bases from J, with 8 bases between. Germline V CDR1 and CDR2: SGHTA, FQGNSA. In DNA form, the CDR3 reads TGTGCCAGCAGCTTAAGACTGAGCTCCTACGAGCAGTACTTC. It encodes CASSLRLSSYEQYF.

This clone occurred a few times. The rearrangement uses TRBV4-3 and TRBJ2-2; D is unclear. The CDR3 has 14 residues. V lost 5 bases and J lost 1, with 8 bases in between. The V gene's germline CDR1 is LGHNA and CDR2 YSLEER. The CDR3 spells CASSGNRNTGELFF. The CDR3 DNA reads TGCGCCAGCAGCGGTAACAGGAACACCGGGGAGCTGTTTTTT.

The chain recombines TRBV5-1 with TRBJ2-7; 9 positions agree with TRBD2. The V segment lost 0 bases and the J segment 7 bases; nucleotides outside the gene matches: 5. The CDR3 is 14 amino acids. The germline V gene encodes CDR1 SGHRS and CDR2 YFSETQ. In DNA form, the CDR3 reads TGCGCCAGCAGCTTGGGCGGGGGGGCGTGGGAGCAGTACTTC. This sequence encodes CASSLGGGAWEQYF.

This clone was counted once. This chain uses TRBV13 with TRBJ1-6; TRBD1 is a possible D gene (5 bases). The CDR3 consists of 15 residues. The germline V gene has CDR1 PRHDT and CDR2 FYEKMQ (reference sequence). Trimming shortened V by 3 bases and J by 8 bases, and 14 bases separated the two germline ends. The CDR3 loop reads CASSFRGTADSPLHF. The DNA of the CDR3 is TGTGCCAGCAGCTTTAGAGGGACTGCTGATTCACCCCTCCACTTT. Variable domain in full (rest from reference TRBV13 and TRBJ1-6): AAGVIQSPRHLIKEKRETATLKCYPIPRHDTVYWYQQGPGQDPQFLISFYEKMQSDKGSIPDRFSAQQFSDYHSELNMSSLELGDSALYFCASSFRGTADSPLHFGNGTRLTVT.

On this clone: Other DNA sequences in the same sample also yield this CDR3. This rearrangement joins TRBV6-5 to TRBJ1-2; 10 positions match TRBD1. The CDR3 spans 13 residues. With V trimmed by 8 bases and J by 7 bases, 7 bases remained unmatched. Germline loops: CDR1 MNHEY, CDR2 SVGAGI. The CDR3 protein is CASGRQGASGYTF. CDR3 in DNA: TGTGCCAGCGGGAGACAGGGGGCGTCTGGCTACACCTTC.